The 20 T cell receptor beta chains in this list originate from one sample, sequenced in a study of graft-versus-host responses after intestinal transplantation. For these receptors, no antigen is known. Here immunoSEQ multiplex PCR was the method, and the copy in TCRdb shows in-frame clones only, minus some. The sample has under 85,000 clones, 90% seen once. The material sequenced was unstimulated CD8+ T cells sorted from spleen or lymph node cells, taken before intestinal transplant. The source of these receptors is a human donor who received an intestinal transplant.

The chain is built from TRBV9 and TRBJ2-7; TRBD1 aligns across 7 bases. This CDR3 region has 15 residues. Germline V gene data show CDR1 as SGDLS and CDR2 as YYNGEE. J lost 0 bases, V lost 4 bases, and 7 bases had no gene match. In nucleotides, the CDR3 is TGTGCCAGCAGCCCTGAAGGGGGCAGCTCCTACGAGCAGTACTTC. Its translation is CASSPEGGSSYEQYF.

The J gene is TRBJ2-3, the V gene TRBV13; TRBD2 matches 9 bases. This CDR3 region has 14 residues. Unmatched junction bases numbered 7, after V lost 5 bases and J lost 7 bases. Germline CDR1 is PRHDT and CDR2 is FYEKMQ (reference sequence). DNA for the CDR3: TGTGCCAGCAGCCCAGGGGCGGGGGGGCATACGCAGTATTTT. Protein product: CASSPGAGGHTQYF.

This chain joins TRBV5-4 and TRBJ2-1; TRBD2 is a possible D gene (6 bases). With 9 bases removed from V and 7 bases from J, the gap between germline ends came to 14 bases. This CDR3 has 12 amino acids. Germline V gives CDR1 SGHNT, CDR2 YYREEE (reference sequence). Here the CDR3 DNA reads TGTGCCACCCATAGGGCGGGGAATGAGCAGTTCTTC. The encoded protein is CATHRAGNEQFF.

This clone was seen once. The genes are TRBV7-8 and TRBJ1-1, with a possible D match to TRBD1 (5 bases). The V gene lost 5 bases and the J gene lost 5 bases, with 15 bases spanning the gap. Germline CDR1 and CDR2: SGHVS and FQNEAQ. The CDR3 is 14 residues long. This CDR3 is CASSDRGGETEAFF. The CDR3 region has the DNA TGTGCCAGCAGCGACCGGGGGGGGGAGACTGAAGCTTTCTTT.

This clone came up once. The rearrangement uses TRBV19 and TRBJ2-1, with 9 bases that match TRBD2. This CDR3 spans 16 amino acids. The junction had 9 bases not matched to a gene; V was cut back by 6 bases and J by 3 bases. Per the germline V gene, CDR1 is LNHDA and CDR2 is SQIVND (reference sequence). This CDR3 is CASSPGLAAVYNEQFF. The CDR3 coding sequence is TGTGCCAGTAGCCCGGGACTAGCTGCTGTCTACAATGAGCAGTTCTTC.

J is TRBJ1-1 and V is TRBV9; TRBD1 matches at 8 bases. CDR1 and CDR2 (germline): SGDLS, YYNGEE. Trimming at V came to 3 bases and at J to 3 bases, leaving 4 bases not matched to a gene. There are 14 residues in the CDR3. The CDR3 DNA reads as TGTGCCAGCAGCGCGCAGGGGGCCCACACTGAAGCTTTCTTT. Amino acids: CASSAQGAHTEAFF. The entire variable domain, with the rest obtained from reference TRBV9 and TRBJ1-1, is as follows: DSGVTQTPKHLITATGQRVTLRCSPRSGDLSVYWYQQSLDQGLQFLIQYYNGEERAKGNILERFSAQQFPDLHSELNLSSLELGDSALYFCASSAQGAHTEAFFGQGTRLTVV.

CDR3 DNA: TGTGCCAGCAGTTATGGACAGGGGAGCTCAGATACGCAGTATTTT. It specifies CASSYGQGSSDTQYF. The chain couples TRBV5-8 to TRBJ2-3, with 9 bases aligning to TRBD1. Per the germline V gene, CDR1 is SGHTS and CDR2 is YDEGEE. The J segment lost 4 bases and the V segment lost 5 bases, leaving 8 bases of the junction unmatched. The CDR3 runs to 15 residues.

The V gene is TRBV19, the J gene TRBJ1-1; unclear D gene. This CDR3 spans 11 amino acids. CDR1 and CDR2 from the germline V gene are LNHDA and SQIVND (reference sequence). Trimming shortened V by 8 bases and J by 3 bases, and 7 bases separated the two germline ends. CDR3 sequence: CASEGYTEAFF. The CDR3 coding sequence is TGTGCCAGTGAGGGATACACTGAAGCTTTCTTT.

The chain employs TRBV18 and TRBJ2-7; D is possibly TRBD2 (6 bases). The CDR3 runs 15 residues. In germline, CDR1 is KGHSH, CDR2 LQKENI. Trimming stripped 3 bases from V and 3 bases from J, with 15 bases between. The CDR3 sequence is CASSPSGGAYYEQYF. In nucleotides, the CDR3 is TGTGCCAGCTCACCGTCGGGCGGGGCCTACTACGAGCAGTACTTC.

This chain uses TRBV2 with TRBJ2-7, with D perhaps matching TRBD2 (5 bases). The CDR3 is 13 residues long. Germline-derived CDR1 and CDR2 are SNHLY and FYNNEI. V lost 11 bases to trimming and J lost 6 bases, with 20 bases between them. Written as DNA, the CDR3 is TGTGCCTGGTTCCTGGAGGATGGTGGCGAGCAGTACTTC. Translating it yields CAWFLEDGGEQYF.

The CDR3 coding sequence is TGTGCCACAGGCCGGACATCTGGGGCCAACGTCCTGACTTTC. This encodes CATGRTSGANVLTF. The V call is TRBV5-6, the J call TRBJ2-6; tentatively, D is TRBD1 (5 bases). This CDR3 spans 14 amino acids. Trimming pared 9 bases from V and 1 base from J, leaving 11 bases between. Germline CDR1 and CDR2: SGHDT and YYEEEE.

The rearrangement links TRBV14 to TRBJ1-1, with D tentatively TRBD1 (5 bases). The CDR3 length is 15 residues. Germline values: CDR1 SGHDN, CDR2 FVKESK. Trimming cost V 4 bases and J 10 bases, with 22 bases left between them. The CDR3 loop reads CASSPLAGDHSGAFF. DNA of the CDR3: TGTGCCAGCAGCCCCCTAGCGGGGGATCACTCTGGAGCTTTCTTT.

The chain combines TRBV6-5 with TRBJ1-2; D might be TRBD1 (5 bases). The CDR3 sequence is 15 residues long. Deletions cut 5 bases from V and 3 bases from J, with 16 bases between. Germline V lookup: CDR1 MNHEY, CDR2 SVGAGI. CDR3 residues: CASSGHKEEYYGYTF. CDR3 DNA: TGTGCCAGCAGTGGACACAAGGAAGAGTACTATGGCTACACCTTC.

The chain combines TRBV2 with TRBJ1-2; possible D gene TRBD1, 5 bases. Germline CDR1 and CDR2: SNHLY and FYNNEI. V shed 6 bases and J shed 0 bases, with 17 bases lying between them. This CDR3 comprises 16 residues. The CDR3 DNA reads as TGTGCCAGCAGCATGATCGCCTTAGGGGCTAACTATGGCTACACCTTC. Translating it yields CASSMIALGANYGYTF.

The chain joins TRBV13 to TRBJ2-3; tentatively, D is TRBD2 (6 bases). V dropped 5 bases and J dropped 6 bases, with 9 bases sitting between them. The CDR3 sequence is 12 residues long. Germline CDR1 PRHDT, CDR2 FYEKMQ (reference sequence). The CDR3 here is CASSQEGDTQYF. The DNA for the CDR3 is TGTGCCAGCAGCCAGGAGGGGGATACGCAGTATTTT.

The rearrangement uses TRBV6-6 and TRBJ1-1; D is uncertain. Germline-derived CDR1 and CDR2 are MNHNY and SVGAGI (reference sequence). V gave up 6 bases and J gave up 0 bases, with 14 bases separating them. There are 15 residues in the CDR3. The CDR3 sequence: CASSPTEALNTEAFF. CDR3 coding DNA: TGTGCCAGCAGCCCCACCGAGGCCCTGAACACTGAAGCTTTCTTT.

This clone was detected a few times. The CDR3 loop is CASILTGSVQPQHF. The CDR3 DNA is TGTGCCAGCATCTTGACAGGTTCAGTTCAGCCCCAGCATTTT. The chain is built from TRBV6-1 and TRBJ1-5; D is possibly TRBD1 (6 bases). Per germline, CDR1 MNHNS and CDR2 SASEGT. Trimming stripped 7 bases from V and 6 bases from J, with 16 bases between. The CDR3 sequence is 14 residues long.

The rearrangement uses TRBV12-5 and TRBJ1-5; 7 bases align to TRBD1. The CDR3 consists of 14 residues. Trimming at V came to 6 bases and at J to 3 bases, leaving 5 bases not matched to a gene. Germline lookup yields CDR1 LGHNT and CDR2 FRNRAP. The CDR3 DNA follows: TGTGCTAGTGGCCCGGGACAGACCAATCAGCCCCAGCATTTT. The encoded protein is CASGPGQTNQPQHF. Based on the CDR3 plus reference TRBV12-5 and TRBJ1-5, the full variable domain is DARVTQTPRHKVTEMGQEVTMRCQPILGHNTVFWYRQTMMQGLELLAYFRNRAPLDDSGMPKDRFSAEMPDATLATLKIQPSEPRDSAVYFCASGPGQTNQPQHFGDGTRLSIL.

The gene calls are TRBV6-5 and TRBJ2-1; 8 bases align to TRBD1. The CDR3 covers 15 residues. The germline gives CDR1 MNHEY, CDR2 SVGAGI. The J segment lost 10 bases and the V segment lost 0 bases, leaving 8 bases of the junction unmatched. CDR3 nucleotide sequence: TGTGCCAGCAGTTACTCCCTTCCAACAGGGGGAGAGCAGTTCTTC. It is translated as CASSYSLPTGGEQFF.

This CDR3 is CASRGQGATLEQYF. CDR3 nucleotide sequence: TGCGCCAGCAGGGGCCAGGGGGCCACCCTCGAGCAGTACTTC. This chain connects TRBV5-1 to TRBJ2-7; 8 positions match TRBD1. Germline CDR1 and CDR2: SGHRS and YFSETQ. CDR3 length: 14 residues. V shed 5 bases and J 6 bases; nucleotides not matched to a gene: 10.